A single sample is the source of the 17 T cell receptor beta chains below, sequenced in a study of PD-1 blockade in classical Hodgkin lymphoma. Clones were read by immunoSEQ multiplex PCR, and TCRdb kept only the in-frame ones, dropping some. Among under 15,000 clones listed, 70% to 85% were seen once. The time point: cycle 4 day 1 (C4D1), after more than 5 weeks of nivolumab. Each patient's relapse followed autologous stem cell transplantation, and brentuximab vedotin exposure varied. Magnetic negative selection was used to purify CD4+ T cells from thawed PBMCs. The material was CD4+ T cells from blood, obtained before the fourth cycle of nivolumab. The receptor set was obtained from a human donor with classical Hodgkin lymphoma.

The chain employs TRBV27 and TRBJ1-2; D gene uncertain. Between the trimmed V and J ends, which lost 6 bases and 5 bases, there was a span of 22 bases. The CDR3 runs 16 residues. The germline V gene encodes CDR1 MNHEY and CDR2 SMNVEV (reference sequence). DNA of the CDR3: TGTGCCAGCAGCCGAACGACACACTTATTCTCTTATGGCTACACCTTC. Translating it yields CASSRTTHLFSYGYTF.

The rearrangement joins TRBV2 to TRBJ1-1; TRBD1 aligns across 9 bases. The V segment lost 5 bases and the J segment 4 bases; nucleotides outside the gene matches: 8. The CDR3 length is 15 residues. Germline V gene sequence: CDR1 SNHLY, CDR2 FYNNEI. This CDR3 is CASSIIQGAGTEAFF. As DNA, the CDR3 is TGTGCCAGCAGTATTATACAGGGGGCTGGCACTGAAGCTTTCTTT.

The V call is TRBV28, the J call TRBJ1-3, with TRBD1 matching over 8 bases. CDR1 is MDHEN, CDR2 SYDVKM, per germline. The CDR3 contains 14 residues. The V gene end was trimmed by 5 bases and the J gene end by 5 bases; junction bases not matched to a gene: 5. The CDR3 nucleotides read TGTGCCAGCAGTCGTCAGGGGGCCCGAAACACCATATATTTT. Its protein is CASSRQGARNTIYF.

The chain links TRBV28 to TRBJ1-5, with D unresolved. CDR1 MDHEN and CDR2 SYDVKM come from the germline V gene. Trimming pared 9 bases from V and 2 bases from J, leaving 11 bases between. The CDR3 covers 13 residues. CDR3 region: CASWLKGNQPQHF. CDR3 DNA sequence: TGTGCCAGTTGGCTTAAGGGCAATCAGCCCCAGCATTTT.

The chain joins TRBV18 to TRBJ1-1; D unclear. The V end lost 2 bases, the J end lost 6 bases, and 10 bases lay between the germline ends. Looked up from germline, CDR1 is KGHSH and CDR2 is LQKENI. This CDR3 is 13 amino acids long. The CDR3 DNA reads TGTGCCAGCTCACCAGACATCGAAGCTGAAGCTTTCTTT. Translated: CASSPDIEAEAFF. The full variable domain, rest sourced from reference TRBV18 and TRBJ1-1, is NAGVMQNPRHLVRRRGQEARLRCSPMKGHSHVYWYRQLPEEGLKFMVYLQKENIIDESGMPKERFSAEFPKEGPSILRIQQVVRGDSAAYFCASSPDIEAEAFFGQGTRLTVV.

The chain recombines TRBV9 with TRBJ2-2; TRBD2 matches at 9 bases. Per the germline V gene, CDR1 is SGDLS and CDR2 is YYNGEE. The ends lost 4 bases at V and 4 bases at J; junction bases unmatched: 11. The CDR3 length is 17 residues. The CDR3 DNA sequence: TGTGCCAGCAGCCCCCCCAAGTGGCGGGAGGGCACCGGGGAGCTGTTTTTT. It yields the protein CASSPPKWREGTGELFF.

The chain carries TRBV10-3 and TRBJ1-1; no reliable D call. CDR3 length: 13 amino acids. Trimming shortened V by 2 bases and J by 0 bases, and 4 bases separated the two germline ends. Germline CDR1 and CDR2: ENHRY and SYGVKD. The CDR3 sequence: CAISEPMNTEAFF. CDR3 coding DNA: TGTGCCATCAGTGAGCCGATGAACACTGAAGCTTTCTTT.

The chain carries TRBV7-2 and TRBJ2-3; weak D call: TRBD2 (6 bases). The germline gives CDR1 SGHTA, CDR2 FQGNSA. V was clipped by 6 bases and J by 6 bases, with 10 bases between them. The CDR3 covers 12 residues. The CDR3 DNA reads TGTGCCAGCAGTGTCAGCGGGGATACGCAGTATTTT. Translation: CASSVSGDTQYF.

As for this clone: Different DNA sequences within this sample yield the same CDR3. The CDR3 nucleotides are TGTGCCAGCAGCTTGGGTGGGACAGAAGAGACCCAGTACTTC. It specifies CASSLGGTEETQYF. The J gene is TRBJ2-5, the V gene TRBV5-4; 7 positions match TRBD1. Germline-derived CDR1 and CDR2 are SGHNT and YYREEE (reference sequence). The J segment lost 3 bases and the V segment lost 0 bases, leaving 2 bases of the junction unmatched. The CDR3 has 14 amino acids.

V is TRBV13 and J is TRBJ2-4; tentative D call: TRBD1 (5 bases). CDR1 is PRHDT, CDR2 FYEKMQ, per germline (reference sequence). There are 16 residues in the CDR3. V lost 2 bases and J 1 base, leaving 12 bases between the germline ends. Here the CDR3 reads CASSLLRGMAKNIQYF. In DNA, the CDR3 is TGTGCCAGCAGCTTATTAAGGGGAATGGCCAAAAACATTCAGTACTTC.

The gene calls are TRBV7-2 and TRBJ1-4, with D possibly TRBD1 on 5 matching bases. Trimming removed 3 bases from V and 15 bases from J, with 23 bases in between. The CDR3 has 15 residues. Germline V gene lookup returns CDR1 SGHTA and CDR2 FQGNSA. The DNA of the CDR3 is TGTGCCAGCAGCTTTACCCCGGCGGGACCCGAAACGGTGTTTTTT. Protein sequence: CASSFTPAGPETVFF.

In its sample, this clone was seen once. The V and J genes are TRBV19 and TRBJ1-2; D not certain. The germline V and J ends were trimmed by 4 bases and 6 bases, with 12 bases remaining between them. This CDR3 has 13 residues. Germline V CDR1 and CDR2: LNHDA, SQIVND (reference sequence). The CDR3 DNA is TGTGCCAGTAGTACATACCAGGTGAATGGCTACACCTTC. Translation: CASSTYQVNGYTF.

The chain is built from TRBV7-2 and TRBJ1-1; no firm D call. CDR1 and CDR2 from the germline V gene are SGHTA and FQGNSA. V dropped 4 bases and J dropped 10 bases, with 19 bases sitting between them. This CDR3 contains 14 residues. This CDR3 reads CASSSRNPPVIAFF. CDR3 nucleotide sequence: TGTGCCAGCAGCTCTCGGAACCCCCCGGTAATAGCTTTCTTT.

This clone occurred once. CDR3: CASKLATAGASYEQYF. The CDR3 region has the DNA TGTGCCAGTAAGTTAGCGACCGCGGGGGCCTCCTACGAGCAGTACTTC. The genes are TRBV19 and TRBJ2-7, with D perhaps matching TRBD2 (7 bases). The CDR3 is made up of 16 amino acids. The V gene lost 7 bases and the J gene lost 0 bases, with 19 bases spanning the gap. Germline V gene data show CDR1 as LNHDA and CDR2 as SQIVND (reference sequence). The full variable domain, completed using reference TRBV19 and TRBJ2-7, is DGGITQSPKYLFRKEGQNVTLSCEQNLNHDAMYWYRQDPGQGLRLIYYSQIVNDFQKGDIAEGYSVSREKKESFPLTVTSAQKNPTAFYLCASKLATAGASYEQYFGPGTRLTVT.

The chain couples TRBV28 to TRBJ2-3; TRBD2 is a possible D gene (6 bases). Per germline, CDR1 MDHEN and CDR2 SYDVKM. This CDR3 region has 14 residues. Deletions cut 8 bases from V and 2 bases from J, with 14 bases between. The CDR3 nucleotides read TGTGCCAGCCGACTAGACGCCTACACAGATACGCAGTATTTT. This codes for CASRLDAYTDTQYF.

The CDR3 is CASSLKGRTDTQYF. The CDR3 nucleotides read TGTGCCAGCAGCCTCAAGGGCCGCACAGATACGCAGTATTTT. The chain is built from TRBV7-8 and TRBJ2-3; D is uncertain. This CDR3 spans 14 amino acids. The V gene lost 5 bases and the J gene lost 1 base, with 10 bases spanning the gap. Looked up from germline, CDR1 is SGHVS and CDR2 is FQNEAQ.

This clone was observed a handful of times. Other DNA sequences in the same sample also yield this CDR3. This chain links TRBV10-3 with TRBJ1-1; possible D gene TRBD1, 5 bases. Germline CDR1 and CDR2: ENHRY and SYGVKD. CDR3 length: 11 residues. Trimming pared 8 bases from V and 4 bases from J, leaving 8 bases between. Here the CDR3 DNA reads TGTGCCATCGGGGGGGGCACTGAAGCTTTCTTT. It yields the protein CAIGGGTEAFF.